This record concerns one T cell receptor beta chain sequence. Its antigen is unidentified. Primers: 60 Vbeta forward and 13 Jbeta reverse. TCRdb's table, derived via immunoSEQ multiplex PCR, lists solely in-frame clones and lacks some. The table records about 230,000 clones, around nine tenths of them present only once. The data were taken from a study of cytomegalovirus exposure and HLA in healthy donors. Findings and limits, study-wide: An analysis that was carried out later associated 16,951 TCR beta sequences with HLA alleles at 0.05 false discovery rate. A likely sequencing artifact accounted for one observed cluster of highly shared sequence variants.

The CDR3 contains 14 residues. The ends were cut back, 7 bases at V and 2 bases at J, with 14 bases in the middle. Germline V gene sequence: CDR1 MNHEY, CDR2 SVGAGI. The V and J genes are TRBV6-5 and TRBJ2-5, with a weak D call TRBD2 (5 bases). The TCR was taken from a woman aged 18-30 years in good health and CMV-seronegative. Sequencing was carried out using PBMCs. Here the CDR3 DNA reads TGTGCCAGCACCGATGACCGGGAACAAGAGACCCAGTACTTC. Its translation: CASTDDREQETQYF.